The present T cell receptor (beta chain) was sequenced within a study of T cells after yellow fever vaccination. Study-level findings and limits: A weaker secondary response peaked on day 5, the primary on day 15.

The V end lost 0 bases, the J end lost 6 bases, and 8 bases lay between the germline ends. The length of the CDR3 is 13 residues. Germline CDR1 is SGHNT and CDR2 is YYREEE (reference sequence). From the 5' RACE reads, TCRdb called clonotypes with MiXCR, one entry per CDR3 protein. The table records more than 95,000 distinct CDR3 sequences, roughly 15% of them present only once. In this sample, this clonotype turned up a few times. Its antigen is undetermined. The sequence was collected from a man younger than 35 who received the YFV17D yellow fever vaccine. The starting material was CD8+ T cells sorted from PBMCs, obtained 5 days after the yellow fever booster vaccination. V gene TRBV5-4 combines with J gene TRBJ2-3; D remains unclear. For the CDR3, the DNA is TGTGCCAGCAGCTTGGGGTTAGTGGATACGCAGTATTTT. This sequence encodes CASSLGLVDTQYF. Looking up the rest from reference TRBV5-4 and TRBJ2-3 gives the full variable domain: ETGVTQSPTHLIKTRGQQVTLRCSSQSGHNTVSWYQQALGQGPQFIFQYYREEENGRGNFPPRFSGLQFPNYSSELNVNALELDDSALYLCASSLGLVDTQYFGPGTRLTVL.